A selection of T cell receptor beta chains follows, all from one sample in a study of sequential checkpoint blockade in melanoma. Sequencing was performed with immunoSEQ multiplex PCR; in TCRdb, only in-frame clones are kept and a portion is missing. The data contain 20,000 to 25,000 clones, approximately 82% of them singletons. The sample consisted of CD8+ T cells sorted from blood (inferred from file names), taken from a patient given nivolumab and ipilimumab in sequence. Receptor source: a human donor with melanoma. The CDR3 runs from the conserved cysteine through the conserved F or W. Fields, in order: J gene, V gene, D gene, clone size, CDR3 length, CDR3 DNA, CDR3 protein. A D gene is named only where the DNA matches it firmly. The size of a clone is reported for some rows only, either as once, few or many, or as a class for expanded clones.

>TRBJ1-2|TRBV18|.|.|13
TGTGCCAGCTCGCGGGAGACGGTCTATGGCTACACCTTC
CASSRETVYGYTF
>TRBJ2-5|TRBV10-3|TRBD2|.|13
TGTGCCATCCGGGCCACCGGGGGGGAGACCCAGTACTTC
CAIRATGGETQYF
>TRBJ2-4|TRBV10-3|.|.|16
TGTGCCATCAGTGTAGGGTTTGCGGGAGCCAAAAACATTCAGTACTTC
CAISVGFAGAKNIQYF
>TRBJ2-7|TRBV6-6|TRBD2|medium-sized|14
TGTGCCAGCAGGGATCTAGCGGCCTCCTACGAGCAGTACTTC
CASRDLAASYEQYF
>TRBJ2-1|TRBV5-1|TRBD2|once|16
TGCGCCAGCAGCTTGGAAAGCGGGAGCTCCTACAATGAGCAGTTCTTC
CASSLESGSSYNEQFF
>TRBJ2-1|TRBV27|.|few|15
TGTGCCAGCAGTTTTTGGGAGAGCTCCTACAATGAGCAGTTCTTC
CASSFWESSYNEQFF
>TRBJ1-4|TRBV25-1|.|.|17
TGTGCCAGCAGTTGGTTTGGTCAGGGGCGGTCTAGTGAAAAACTGTTTTTT
CASSWFGQGRSSEKLFF
>TRBJ2-5|TRBV5-4|.|.|13
TGTGCTTCCTCGGAGAGGACTCAAGAGACCCAGTACTTC
CASSERTQETQYF
>TRBJ2-5|TRBV6-5|.|.|16
TGTGCCAGCAGTTACTCGGGAGAAGGGCTAAGGGAGACCCAGTACTTC
CASSYSGEGLRETQYF
>TRBJ2-5|TRBV2|.|.|14
TGTGCCAGCACTAGAGACGGGGGTGGGGAGACCCAGTACTTC
CASTRDGGGETQYF
>TRBJ1-3|TRBV19|.|.|14
TGTGCCAGTACCCTAGGGGACTCTGGAAACACCATATATTTT
CASTLGDSGNTIYF
>TRBJ2-7|TRBV5-1|.|.|14
TGCGCCAGCAGCTTTAACAGTCGGGGCTACGAGCAGTACTTC
CASSFNSRGYEQYF
>TRBJ2-2|TRBV11-2|TRBD2|.|15
TGTGCCAGCAGCTTATCAGCGGGAGACGTGGGGGAGCTGTTTTTT
CASSLSAGDVGELFF
>TRBJ1-1|TRBV29-1|.|.|14
TGCAGCGTTGTGGCTGAGGGGACTAGGACTGAAGCTTTCTTT
CSVVAEGTRTEAFF
>TRBJ1-4|TRBV10-3|TRBD1|.|14
TGTGCCATCAGTCCGGGACAGCGGAATGAAAAACTGTTTTTT
CAISPGQRNEKLFF
>TRBJ2-1|TRBV11-3|TRBD2|once|17
TGTGCCAGCAGCTCGACAGCGGGCGGGAGGTTCGGTAGTGAGCAGTTCTTC
CASSSTAGGRFGSEQFF
>TRBJ1-6|TRBV9|.|.|12
TGTGCCAGCAGCGGAGGCAATTCACCCCTCCACTTT
CASSGGNSPLHF
>TRBJ1-1|TRBV7-3|.|.|14
TGTGCCAGCAGCTCGACACCTATGAACACTGAAGCTTTCTTT
CASSSTPMNTEAFF
>TRBJ1-2|TRBV5-4|.|.|13
TGTGCCAGCAGCTTGGCCGGGTTCGGTGGCTACACCTTC
CASSLAGFGGYTF
>TRBJ1-3|TRBV18|.|.|17
TGTGCCAGCTCACCTCTCATGGACAACACCTCTGGAAACACCATATATTTT
CASSPLMDNTSGNTIYF
>TRBJ2-1|TRBV11-3|.|few|15
TGTGCCAGCAGCCTCGATGGGGCGTTGGACAATGAGCAGTTCTTC
CASSLDGALDNEQFF
>TRBJ2-6|TRBV28|.|once|12
TGTGCCAGCAGGAGCGCCCCCGGCGTCCTGACTTTC
CASRSAPGVLTF
>TRBJ2-3|TRBV7-2|.|few|12
TGTGCCAGCAGCTGGTCAGGTGATACGCAGTATTTT
CASSWSGDTQYF
>TRBJ2-5|TRBV29-1|TRBD2|.|15
TGCAGCGTTGATCCGTTGCGGGAGGAGGTGGAGACCCAGTACTTC
CSVDPLREEVETQYF
>TRBJ1-5|TRBV7-2|.|once|14
TGTGCCAGCAGCCCCGACAGAACTTATCAGCCCCAGCATTTT
CASSPDRTYQPQHF
>TRBJ2-2|TRBV27|.|.|13
TGTGCCAGCAGTTTATTTCAGTTCGGGGAGCTGTTTTTT
CASSLFQFGELFF
>TRBJ2-2|TRBV19|TRBD2|.|16
TGTGCCAGTAGTATCGGGACTAGCCGCACCACCGGGGAGCTGTTTTTT
CASSIGTSRTTGELFF
>TRBJ2-5|TRBV19|.|once|16
TGTGCCAGTAGTATGTTCGGTCGGCAGGGGAAGGAGACCCAGTACTTC
CASSMFGRQGKETQYF
>TRBJ2-1|TRBV27|TRBD2|few|17
TGTGCCAGCAGTTATCCGAGACTAGCGGGAACCTACAATGAGCAGTTCTTC
CASSYPRLAGTYNEQFF
>TRBJ2-3|TRBV5-1|.|.|14
TGCGCCAGCACCGGGACACGGAGCACAGATACGCAGTATTTT
CASTGTRSTDTQYF
>TRBJ2-5|TRBV9|TRBD2|.|22
TGTGCCAGCAGCGTACGGAAAAGAGGACAGCCCGGGACTAGCGGGAACAAAGAGACCCAGTACTTC
CASSVRKRGQPGTSGNKETQYF
>TRBJ2-4|TRBV7-2|TRBD1|.|14
TGTGCCAGCAGACATGACAGGGACGGAGACATTCAGTACTTC
CASRHDRDGDIQYF
>TRBJ1-1|TRBV6-5|TRBD1|.|12
TGTGCCAGCACCGACACTACAGGGGCTGGTTTCTTT
CASTDTTGAGFF
>TRBJ2-5|TRBV5-1|TRBD2|once|14
TGCGCCAGCAGCCTCCGGGGGGGGGAAGAGACCCAGTACTTC
CASSLRGGEETQYF
>TRBJ1-1|TRBV6-1|.|.|13
TGTGCCAGCTCTGGGCGACTGAACACTGAAGCTTTCTTT
CASSGRLNTEAFF
>TRBJ2-5|TRBV29-1|TRBD2|few|13
TGCAGCGTTCGGCCCGGCGGGGGAGAGACCCAGTACTTC
CSVRPGGGETQYF
>TRBJ2-7|TRBV18|.|.|12
TGTGCCAGCTCACCTCCGTCGGGGGAGCAGTACTTC
CASSPPSGEQYF
>TRBJ1-5|TRBV28|.|.|13
TGTGCCAGCACCTATGGACAGAATCAGCCCCAGCATTTT
CASTYGQNQPQHF
>TRBJ2-1|TRBV5-1|TRBD2|.|16
TGCGCCAGCAGCTTGGGCCTAGCGGGAGGTTTCAATGAGCAGTTCTTC
CASSLGLAGGFNEQFF
>TRBJ1-4|TRBV6-5|TRBD1|.|13
TGTGCCAGCAGTTATGACGGACAGGGACAACTGTTTTTT
CASSYDGQGQLFF
>TRBJ1-1|TRBV28|.|.|13
TGTGCCAGCAGTTTTCACAGTTATGGGGGGGCTTTCTTT
CASSFHSYGGAFF
>TRBJ1-1|TRBV10-3|TRBD1|.|14
TGTGCCATCAGTGCGACAGGGGGGAACACTGAAGCTTTCTTT
CAISATGGNTEAFF
>TRBJ2-1|TRBV27|TRBD2|.|16
TGTGCCAGCAGTTCTCCGGGACTAGTATTAGCCAATGAGCAGTTCTTC
CASSSPGLVLANEQFF
>TRBJ2-7|TRBV28|.|.|14
TGTGCCAGCAGTTTTACGGGTGGGAGCTACGAGCAGTACTTC
CASSFTGGSYEQYF
>TRBJ2-2|TRBV7-7|TRBD1|.|15
TGTGCTAGCAGCCCCCGGGACAGGGGATCCGGGGAGCTGTTTTTT
CASSPRDRGSGELFF
>TRBJ2-7|TRBV5-1|TRBD1|.|14
TGCGCCAGCAGCTACGGGACAGGGGTCTACGAGCAGTACTTC
CASSYGTGVYEQYF
>TRBJ1-2|TRBV25-1|.|.|16
TGTGCCAGCAGTGAAATTTCGGGTCCGTCCTACTATGGCTACACCTTC
CASSEISGPSYYGYTF
>TRBJ2-1|TRBV19|TRBD1|.|14
TGTGCCAGTAGCCCGGACAGGGGGGGCAATGAGCAGTTCTTC
CASSPDRGGNEQFF
>TRBJ2-1|TRBV2|TRBD2|.|15
TGTGCCAGTAGTTCAGGACTAGCGGGAAACAATGAGCAGTTCTTC
CASSSGLAGNNEQFF
>TRBJ2-3|TRBV6-6|TRBD2|.|14
TGTGCCAGCAGAGTTAGACTAGCGGGAGATACGCAGTATTTT
CASRVRLAGDTQYF
>TRBJ2-1|TRBV7-2|TRBD2|.|17
TGTGCCAGCAGCCTGAGACTAGCGGGAGGCAGGGTCCATGAGCAGTTCTTC
CASSLRLAGGRVHEQFF
>TRBJ2-3|TRBV4-3|TRBD2|.|15
TGCGCCAGCAGCCAAACTAGCGGAAGCACAGATACGCAGTATTTT
CASSQTSGSTDTQYF
>TRBJ1-4|TRBV28|TRBD1|.|14
TGTGCCAGCAGTTCCACGGGACAGGGGGAAAAACTGTTTTTT
CASSSTGQGEKLFF
>TRBJ1-2|TRBV5-1|.|.|13
TGCGCCAGCAGCGGGTTGGAGCAGAAGGGCTACACCTTC
CASSGLEQKGYTF
>TRBJ2-6|TRBV7-2|TRBD1|once|11
TGTGCCAGTTCGGACAGGGACGTCCTGACTTTC
CASSDRDVLTF
>TRBJ2-4|TRBV9|TRBD1|.|15
TGTGCCAGCTCCAGACAGGGGGCAAAATGGAACATTCAGTACTTC
CASSRQGAKWNIQYF
>TRBJ1-4|TRBV28|TRBD1|.|15
TGTGCCAGCAGTTTTTTAGGACAGGGCGACGAAAAACTGTTTTTT
CASSFLGQGDEKLFF
>TRBJ1-3|TRBV6-6|.|.|13
TGTGCCAGCAGCCCGGACATCCGAAACACCATATATTTT
CASSPDIRNTIYF
>TRBJ2-1|TRBV11-2|.|.|14
TGTGCCAGCAGCTTAGGGAGTCCGTACAATGAGCAGTTCTTC
CASSLGSPYNEQFF
>TRBJ2-3|TRBV4-3|TRBD2|.|16
TGCGCCAGCAGCCAAGAGCCAGCGGGAGCGGGAGATACGCAGTATTTT
CASSQEPAGAGDTQYF